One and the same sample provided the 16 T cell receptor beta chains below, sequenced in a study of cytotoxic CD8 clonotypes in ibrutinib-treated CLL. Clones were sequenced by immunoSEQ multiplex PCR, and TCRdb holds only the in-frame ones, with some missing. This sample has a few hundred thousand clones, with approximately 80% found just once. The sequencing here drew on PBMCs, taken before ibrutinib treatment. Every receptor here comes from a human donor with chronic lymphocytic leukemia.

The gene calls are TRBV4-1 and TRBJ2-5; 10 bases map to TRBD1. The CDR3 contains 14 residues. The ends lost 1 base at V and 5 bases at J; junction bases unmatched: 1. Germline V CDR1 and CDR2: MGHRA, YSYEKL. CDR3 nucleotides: TGCGCCAGCAGCCAAGGGACAGGGGGGGAGACCCAGTACTTC. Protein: CASSQGTGGETQYF.

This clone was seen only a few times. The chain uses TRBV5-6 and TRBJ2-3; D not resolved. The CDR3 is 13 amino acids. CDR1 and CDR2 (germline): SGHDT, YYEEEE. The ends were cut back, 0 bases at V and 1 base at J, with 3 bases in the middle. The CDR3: CASSLARTDTQYF. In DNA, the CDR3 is TGTGCCAGCAGCTTGGCCCGCACAGATACGCAGTATTTT.

In DNA, the CDR3 is TGCGCCAGCAGCCAAGGGCAGGGCGTGGACGAGCAGTACTTC. This sequence encodes CASSQGQGVDEQYF. V usage is TRBV4-1 and J usage is TRBJ2-7, with D possibly TRBD1 on 5 matching bases. The CDR3 is made up of 14 amino acids. With 1 base removed from V and 5 bases from J, the gap between germline ends came to 12 bases. Germline V gene lookup returns CDR1 MGHRA and CDR2 YSYEKL.

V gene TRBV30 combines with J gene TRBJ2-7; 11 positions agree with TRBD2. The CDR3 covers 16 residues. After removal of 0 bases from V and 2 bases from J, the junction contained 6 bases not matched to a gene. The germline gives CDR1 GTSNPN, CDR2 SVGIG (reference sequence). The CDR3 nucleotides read TGTGCCTGGAGTGTTGGGCCGGGACTAGCGGCCTACGAGCAGTACTTC. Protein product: CAWSVGPGLAAYEQYF.

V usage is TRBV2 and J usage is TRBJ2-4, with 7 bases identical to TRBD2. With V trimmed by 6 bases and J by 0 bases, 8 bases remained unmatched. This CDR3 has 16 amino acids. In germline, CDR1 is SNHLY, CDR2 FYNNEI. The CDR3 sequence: CASRAGIQLAKNIQYF. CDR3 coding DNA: TGTGCCAGCAGAGCGGGGATACAGCTAGCCAAAAACATTCAGTACTTC.

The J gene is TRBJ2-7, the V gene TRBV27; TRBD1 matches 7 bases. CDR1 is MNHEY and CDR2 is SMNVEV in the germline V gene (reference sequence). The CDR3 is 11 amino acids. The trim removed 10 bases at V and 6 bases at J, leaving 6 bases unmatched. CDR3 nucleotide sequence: TGTGCCATTAATGCAGGGGGCGAGCAGTACTTC. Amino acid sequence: CAINAGGEQYF.

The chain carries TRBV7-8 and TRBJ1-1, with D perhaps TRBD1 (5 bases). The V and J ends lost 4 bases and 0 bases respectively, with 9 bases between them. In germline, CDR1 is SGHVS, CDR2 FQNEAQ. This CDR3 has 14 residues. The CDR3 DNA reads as TGTGCCAGCAGCTGGGGACGGATGAACACTGAAGCTTTCTTT. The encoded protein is CASSWGRMNTEAFF.

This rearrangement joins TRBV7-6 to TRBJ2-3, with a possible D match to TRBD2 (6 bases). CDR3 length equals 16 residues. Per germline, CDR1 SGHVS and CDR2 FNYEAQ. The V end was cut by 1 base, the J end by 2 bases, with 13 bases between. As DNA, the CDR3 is TGTGCCAGCAGCTTAGTGGCTAGCGAGACCACAGATACGCAGTATTTT. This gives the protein CASSLVASETTDTQYF. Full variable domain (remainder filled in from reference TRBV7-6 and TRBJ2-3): GAGVSQSPRYKVTKRGQDVALRCDPISGHVSLYWYRQALGQGPEFLTYFNYEAQQDKSGLPNDRFSAERPEGSISTLTIQRTEQRDSAMYRCASSLVASETTDTQYFGPGTRLTVL.

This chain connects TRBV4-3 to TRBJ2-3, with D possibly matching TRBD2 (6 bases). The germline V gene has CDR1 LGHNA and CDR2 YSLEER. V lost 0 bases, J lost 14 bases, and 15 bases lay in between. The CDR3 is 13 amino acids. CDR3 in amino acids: CASSQDRRSGSYF. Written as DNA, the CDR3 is TGCGCCAGCAGCCAAGATCGGAGAAGCGGGTCGTATTTT.

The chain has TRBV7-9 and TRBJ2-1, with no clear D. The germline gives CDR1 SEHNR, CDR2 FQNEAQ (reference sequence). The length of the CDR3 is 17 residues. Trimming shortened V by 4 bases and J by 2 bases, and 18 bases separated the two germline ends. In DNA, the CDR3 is TGTGCCAGCAGCTCCACTTTCCAAGGCGGAACCTACAATGAGCAGTTCTTC. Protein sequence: CASSSTFQGGTYNEQFF. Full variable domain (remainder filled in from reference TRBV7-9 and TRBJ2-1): DTGVSQNPRHKITKRGQNVTFRCDPISEHNRLYWYRQTLGQGPEFLTYFQNEAQLEKSRLLSDRFSAERPKGSFSTLEIQRTEQGDSAMYLCASSSTFQGGTYNEQFFGPGTRLTVL.

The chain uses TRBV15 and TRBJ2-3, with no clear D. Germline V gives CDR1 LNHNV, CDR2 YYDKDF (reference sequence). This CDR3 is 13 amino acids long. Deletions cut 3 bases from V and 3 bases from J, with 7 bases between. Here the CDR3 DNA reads TGTGCCACCAGCAGGACCCTAACAGATACGCAGTATTTT. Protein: CATSRTLTDTQYF.

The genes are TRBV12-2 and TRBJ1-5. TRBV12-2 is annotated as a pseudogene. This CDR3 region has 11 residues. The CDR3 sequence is CASRLNQPQHF. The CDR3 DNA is TGTGCAAGTCGCTTAAATCAGCCCCAGCATTTT.

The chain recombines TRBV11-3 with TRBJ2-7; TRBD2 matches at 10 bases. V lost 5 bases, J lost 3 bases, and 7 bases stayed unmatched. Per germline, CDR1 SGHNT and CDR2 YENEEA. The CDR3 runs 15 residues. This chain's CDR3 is CASSASSGSRYEQYF. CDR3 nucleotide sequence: TGTGCCAGCAGCGCATCTAGCGGGAGTCGCTACGAGCAGTACTTC.

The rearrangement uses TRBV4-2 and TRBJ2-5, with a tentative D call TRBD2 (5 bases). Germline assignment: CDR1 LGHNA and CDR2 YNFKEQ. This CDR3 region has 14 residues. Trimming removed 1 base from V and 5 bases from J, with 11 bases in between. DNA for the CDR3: TGTGCCAGCAGCCAAGGCGGAGGCGAGGAGACCCAGTACTTC. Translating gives CASSQGGGEETQYF.

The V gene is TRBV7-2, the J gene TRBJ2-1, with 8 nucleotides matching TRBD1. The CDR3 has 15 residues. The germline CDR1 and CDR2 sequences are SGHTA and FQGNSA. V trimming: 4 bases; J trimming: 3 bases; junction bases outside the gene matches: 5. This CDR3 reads CASSSPGGYYNEQFF. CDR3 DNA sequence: TGTGCCAGCAGCTCCCCAGGGGGCTACTACAATGAGCAGTTCTTC.

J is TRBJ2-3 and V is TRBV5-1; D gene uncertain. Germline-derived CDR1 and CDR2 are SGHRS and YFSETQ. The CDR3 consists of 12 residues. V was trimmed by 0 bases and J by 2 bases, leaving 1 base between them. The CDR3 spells CASSLDTDTQYF. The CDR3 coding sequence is TGCGCCAGCAGCTTGGACACAGATACGCAGTATTTT.